This TCR beta chain was captured in a study of T cells in localized non-small cell lung cancer. Study-level points and caveats: One tumor region alone was sequenced, and heterogeneity therefore remains possible. Tumor trailed uninvolved adjacent lung in T cell clonality, which peaked there.

Germline V gene lookup returns CDR1 KGHSH and CDR2 LQKENI. The CDR3 is 13 amino acids. Trimming took 5 bases from V and 5 from J, leaving 9 bases between them. Measured with immunoSEQ multiplex PCR; TCRdb has only the in-frame clones, and not every one. The repertoire holds roughly 30,000 clones, approximately 90% seen once, with roughly 27% in the top ten. A word on this clone: Its antigen is currently unknown.

The chain carries TRBV18 and TRBJ1-4; D is uncertain. This receptor was obtained from a female donor at least 60 years old with stage I lung adenocarcinoma. The sample here was peripheral blood, taken before any cancer treatment. The CDR3 coding sequence is TGTGCCAGCTCAATGGGTATGAATGAAAAACTGTTTTTT. This gives the protein CASSMGMNEKLFF.